This T cell receptor (beta chain) was identified during a study of beta chain features in type 1 diabetes. Whole-study context: Across all samples, 100 million to 130 million sorted cells were examined. Broader study findings: When Type 1 diabetes patients were examined, their TCRB CDR3s proved moderately but significantly shorter in all four CD4+ subsets. Fewer insertions but more deletions were seen at VDJ junctions in type 1 diabetes patients. In these data, an HLA type influence on TCRB rearrangement remained unresolved.

TCRB transcripts that were expressed got sequenced, as all of the isolated RNA had been reverse transcribed. Data came from immunoSEQ multiplex PCR; TCRdb stores just in-frame clones and leaves some out. The sample records hundreds of thousands of clones, around an eighth being singletons. Trimming pared 3 bases from V and 5 bases from J, leaving 16 bases between. In germline, CDR1 is KGHSH, CDR2 LQKENI. The CDR3 has 15 residues. As regards this clone: Its specificity is unknown.

This sequence was found in a man younger than 35 with type 1 diabetes. The chain links TRBV18 to TRBJ1-1; no definite D call. The sequenced material came from naive CD4+ T cells from blood. The CDR3 DNA reads as TGTGCCAGCTCACCCGGTGAAGGGAGTTGGACTGAAGCTTTCTTT. Protein sequence: CASSPGEGSWTEAFF.